A single sample is the source of the 17 T cell receptor beta chains below, sequenced in a study of PD-L1 blockade in urothelial cancer (dated by TCRdb to the late 2010s). Preparation of the library involved the immunoSEQ multiplex PCR assay. This immuneACCESS table, as held by TCRdb, lists in-frame sequences with V and J called but not all clones. Of the missing ones, under half trace to an unresolved V gene in checked studies; the others have no known cause. The sample table lists tens of thousands of clones, around 85% of them with a count of one. The ten most abundant clones make up under 15% of the sample. The sample's time point label, in plain terms: pretreatment peripheral blood. The input for sequencing was PBMCs, taken around atezolizumab (anti-PD-L1) treatment. The source of these receptors is a man aged 55 to 70 with urothelial cancer.

The J gene is TRBJ2-1, the V gene TRBV6-6; no clear D. Germline CDR1 MNHNY, CDR2 SVGAGI (reference sequence). Trimming stripped 7 bases from V and 10 bases from J, with 20 bases between. The CDR3 runs 14 residues. The CDR3 DNA is TGTGCCAGCAAACCGGCCCTCGCCCCGCGGGAGCAGTTCTTC. Protein sequence: CASKPALAPREQFF.

The CDR3 sequence is CASSLRQGLSEQYF. CDR3 nucleotide sequence: TGTGCCAGCAGCCTTAGACAGGGATTGAGCGAGCAGTACTTC. The rearrangement uses TRBV28 and TRBJ2-7; 7 bases agree with TRBD1. Germline trimming cut 6 bases from V and 6 bases from J; bases unmatched to any gene: 11. The CDR3 has 14 residues. The germline V gene encodes CDR1 MDHEN and CDR2 SYDVKM.

The genes are TRBV2 and TRBJ2-5; 8 nucleotides agree with TRBD2. CDR3 size: 15 residues. Unmatched junction bases numbered 7, after V lost 3 bases and J lost 4 bases. From germline, CDR1 is SNHLY and CDR2 FYNNEI. The CDR3 coding sequence is TGTGCCAGCAGTGAGTGGGGCGCGGGGGGAGAGACCCAGTACTTC. Protein: CASSEWGAGGETQYF.

This rearrangement joins TRBV10-1 to TRBJ2-7, with D possibly TRBD2 on 6 matching bases. The CDR3 runs to 15 residues. CDR1 is WNHNN, CDR2 SYGVQD, per germline (reference sequence). V lost 2 bases and J 4 bases, leaving 15 bases between the germline ends. CDR3 in amino acids: CASSEMGGSRYEQYF. In DNA form, the CDR3 reads TGCGCCAGCAGTGAGATGGGGGGATCCCGTTACGAGCAGTACTTC.

V usage is TRBV9 and J usage is TRBJ2-5, with no clear D. Trimming pared 1 base from V and 0 bases from J, leaving 4 bases between. Germline CDR1 is SGDLS and CDR2 is YYNGEE. This CDR3 spans 13 amino acids. The CDR3 region is CASSVTDQETQYF. The CDR3 bases are TGTGCCAGCAGCGTAACAGACCAAGAGACCCAGTACTTC.

The chain carries TRBV4-2 and TRBJ1-3; 10 bases are shared with TRBD1. The CDR3 covers 17 residues. J lost 0 bases, V lost 5 bases, and 7 bases had no gene match. CDR1 is LGHNA and CDR2 is YNFKEQ in the germline V gene. The CDR3 DNA reads TGTGCCAGCAGCGAAAGGGACAGGGGCTTCTCTGGAAACACCATATATTTT. Its protein is CASSERDRGFSGNTIYF.

V gene TRBV9 combines with J gene TRBJ2-2, with a weak D call TRBD2 (6 bases). V was shortened by 3 bases and J by 3 bases, with 9 bases between the two germline ends. The CDR3 totals 14 residues. CDR1 and CDR2 from the germline V gene are SGDLS and YYNGEE. CDR3 in amino acids: CASSAREDTGELFF. For the CDR3, the DNA is TGTGCCAGCAGCGCCAGGGAGGACACCGGGGAGCTGTTTTTT.

The rearrangement uses TRBV30 and TRBJ2-3; a weak D match, TRBD1 (6 bases). V was cut by 0 bases and J by 4 bases, with 14 bases left in between. CDR1 and CDR2 (germline): GTSNPN, SVGIG (reference sequence). The CDR3 runs 15 residues. The CDR3 DNA sequence: TGTGCCTGGAGTGTGGAGACAGGTTGGGCAGATACGCAGTATTTT. This codes for CAWSVETGWADTQYF.

In DNA form, the CDR3 reads TGTGCCAGAAGCTTGGCCAAGGCTAGCGGGGGGTGCAGCACAGATACGCAGTATTTT. As protein: CARSLAKASGGCSTDTQYF. The chain carries TRBV5-3 and TRBJ2-3, with 11 bases matching TRBD2. TRBV5-3 is an ORF; its function is uncertain. Germline trimming cut 0 bases from V and 0 bases from J; bases unmatched to any gene: 9. This CDR3 has 19 amino acids.

The chain joins TRBV30 to TRBJ1-2; maybe TRBD1 (5 bases). V gave up 2 bases and J gave up 8 bases, with 15 bases separating them. The CDR3 extends over 13 amino acids. CDR1 is GTSNPN and CDR2 is SVGIG in the germline V gene (reference sequence). Here the CDR3 DNA reads TGTGCCTGGAGTTCTCAGGGTCGACTCGGCTACACCTTC. This translates into CAWSSQGRLGYTF.

The J gene is TRBJ1-1, the V gene TRBV5-6, with 11 bases matching TRBD1. Trimming took 4 bases from V and 6 from J; bases not matched to a gene: 5. Germline V CDR1 and CDR2: SGHDT, YYEEEE. This CDR3 contains 14 residues. The CDR3 DNA is TGTGCCAGCAGCGTGGACAGGGGGCGCGCTGAAGCTTTCTTT. Encoded protein: CASSVDRGRAEAFF. Together with reference TRBV5-6 and TRBJ1-1, the CDR3 gives the full variable domain: DAGVTQSPTHLIKTRGQQVTLRCSPKSGHDTVSWYQQALGQGPQFIFQYYEEEERQRGNFPDRFSGHQFPNYSSELNVNALLLGDSALYLCASSVDRGRAEAFFGQGTRLTVV.

This chain links TRBV18 with TRBJ2-3, with 9 bases fitting TRBD1. The germline V gene has CDR1 KGHSH and CDR2 LQKENI. The CDR3 runs 16 residues. The J segment lost 3 bases and the V segment lost 6 bases, leaving 10 bases of the junction unmatched. Here the CDR3 reads CASSSLPDRGTDTQYF. The CDR3 bases are TGTGCCAGCTCGTCTCTCCCGGACAGGGGAACAGATACGCAGTATTTT.

The gene calls are TRBV6-6 and TRBJ1-6, with D unresolved. The germline V gene encodes CDR1 MNHNY and CDR2 SVGAGI (reference sequence). V was shortened by 7 bases and J by 0 bases, with 7 bases between the two germline ends. The CDR3 consists of 14 residues. As DNA, the CDR3 is TGTGCCAGCATGTCACTCTCCTATAATTCACCCCTCCACTTT. Protein product: CASMSLSYNSPLHF.

A few counts support this clone. The rearrangement joins TRBV5-4 to TRBJ2-3; a weak D match, TRBD2 (6 bases). The CDR3 is 15 amino acids. CDR1 SGHNT and CDR2 YYREEE come from the germline V gene (reference sequence). The V gene lost 5 bases and the J gene lost 1 base, with 14 bases spanning the gap. CDR3 in DNA: TGTGCCAGCAGTCGAAGCGGGCGTCGCACAGATACGCAGTATTTT. Residues: CASSRSGRRTDTQYF.

V and J are TRBV28 and TRBJ1-2; no clear D gene. The CDR3 totals 12 residues. Trimming cost V 6 bases and J 2 bases, with 7 bases left between them. Germline V lookup: CDR1 MDHEN, CDR2 SYDVKM. This chain's CDR3 is CASRGGNYGYTF. The CDR3 DNA follows: TGTGCCAGCAGGGGCGGGAACTATGGCTACACCTTC.

The rearrangement joins TRBV30 to TRBJ1-2, with D possibly matching TRBD1 (5 bases). The CDR3 runs to 12 residues. CDR1 is GTSNPN, CDR2 SVGIG, per germline (reference sequence). Trimming shortened V by 4 bases and J by 4 bases, and 10 bases separated the two germline ends. CDR3: CAWTSGSYGYTF. The CDR3 DNA is TGTGCCTGGACTTCAGGGTCCTATGGCTACACCTTC. Together with reference TRBV30 and TRBJ1-2, the CDR3 gives the full variable domain: SQTIHQWPATLVQPVGSPLSLECTVEGTSNPNLYWYRQAAGRGLQLLFYSVGIGQISSEVPQNLSASRPQDRQFILSSKKLLLSDSGFYLCAWTSGSYGYTFGSGTRLTVV.

The gene calls are TRBV19 and TRBJ2-7; TRBD1 matches 7 bases. Trimming cost V 4 bases and J 2 bases; bases outside gene matches: 8. Germline CDR1 LNHDA, CDR2 SQIVND (reference sequence). There are 15 residues in the CDR3. CDR3 sequence (DNA): TGTGCCAGTAGTACTATGGCACAGGGGACCTACGAGCAGTACTTC. Encoded protein: CASSTMAQGTYEQYF.